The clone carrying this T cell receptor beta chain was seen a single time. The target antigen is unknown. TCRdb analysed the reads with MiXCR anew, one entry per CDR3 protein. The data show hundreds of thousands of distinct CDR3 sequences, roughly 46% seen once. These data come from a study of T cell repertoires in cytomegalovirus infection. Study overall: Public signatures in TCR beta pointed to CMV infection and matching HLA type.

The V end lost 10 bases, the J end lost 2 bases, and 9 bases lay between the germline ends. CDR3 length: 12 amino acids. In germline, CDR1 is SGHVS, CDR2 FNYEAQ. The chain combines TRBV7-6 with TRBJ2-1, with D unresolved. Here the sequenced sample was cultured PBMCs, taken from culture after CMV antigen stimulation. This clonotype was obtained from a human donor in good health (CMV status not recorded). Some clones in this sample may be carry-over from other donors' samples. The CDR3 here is CATLVAYNEQFF. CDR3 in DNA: TGTGCCACTTTAGTTGCCTACAATGAGCAGTTCTTC.